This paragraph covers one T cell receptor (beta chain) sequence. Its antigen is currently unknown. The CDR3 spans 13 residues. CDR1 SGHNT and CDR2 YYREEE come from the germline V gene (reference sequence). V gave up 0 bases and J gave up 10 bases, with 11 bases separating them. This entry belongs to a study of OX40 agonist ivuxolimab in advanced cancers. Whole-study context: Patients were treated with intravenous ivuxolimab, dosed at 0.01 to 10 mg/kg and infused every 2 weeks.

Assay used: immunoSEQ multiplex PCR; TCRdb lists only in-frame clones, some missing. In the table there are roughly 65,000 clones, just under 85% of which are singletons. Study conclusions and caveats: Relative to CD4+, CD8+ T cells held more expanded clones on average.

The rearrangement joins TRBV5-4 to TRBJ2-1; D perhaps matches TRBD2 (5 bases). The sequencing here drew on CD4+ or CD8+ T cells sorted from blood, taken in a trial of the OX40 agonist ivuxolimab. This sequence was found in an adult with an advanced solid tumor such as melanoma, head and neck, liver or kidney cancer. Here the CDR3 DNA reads TGTGCCAGCAGCTTGGGGGCTAGCAGCGAGCAGTTCTTC. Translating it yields CASSLGASSEQFF.